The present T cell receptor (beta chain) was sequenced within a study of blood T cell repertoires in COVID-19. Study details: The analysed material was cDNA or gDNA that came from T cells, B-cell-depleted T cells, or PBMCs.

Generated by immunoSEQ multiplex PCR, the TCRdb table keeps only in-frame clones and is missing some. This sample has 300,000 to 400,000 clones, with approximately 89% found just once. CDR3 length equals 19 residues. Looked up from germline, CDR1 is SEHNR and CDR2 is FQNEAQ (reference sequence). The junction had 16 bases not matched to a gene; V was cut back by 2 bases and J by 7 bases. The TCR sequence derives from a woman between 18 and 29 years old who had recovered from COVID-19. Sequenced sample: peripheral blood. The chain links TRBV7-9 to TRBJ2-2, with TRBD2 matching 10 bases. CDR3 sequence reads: CASSLLFPALAGTGGELFF. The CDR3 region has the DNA TGTGCCAGCAGCTTACTCTTCCCGGCACTAGCGGGAACAGGCGGGGAGCTGTTTTTT.